This T cell receptor beta chain was identified in a study of shared clonotypes between healthy human individuals. Trimming stripped 0 bases from V and 14 bases from J, with 18 bases between. The CDR3 contains 14 residues. In germline, CDR1 is MGHRA, CDR2 YSYEKL. The repertoire was sequenced with immunoSEQ multiplex PCR; TCRdb's copy has only in-frame clones and lacks some. This repertoire shows about 490,000 clones, 75% to 85% found once; its top ten account for under 15%. This chain uses TRBV4-1 with TRBJ2-3; no clear D gene. Sequencing was done on a sample of PBMCs. This clonotype was sampled from a woman in her thirties or forties in good health. Some clones in this sample may be carry-over from other donors' samples. The CDR3 region has the DNA TGCGCCAGCAGCCAAGATGGGATAGTCGATCCTAGGTATTTT. Translating it yields CASSQDGIVDPRYF.